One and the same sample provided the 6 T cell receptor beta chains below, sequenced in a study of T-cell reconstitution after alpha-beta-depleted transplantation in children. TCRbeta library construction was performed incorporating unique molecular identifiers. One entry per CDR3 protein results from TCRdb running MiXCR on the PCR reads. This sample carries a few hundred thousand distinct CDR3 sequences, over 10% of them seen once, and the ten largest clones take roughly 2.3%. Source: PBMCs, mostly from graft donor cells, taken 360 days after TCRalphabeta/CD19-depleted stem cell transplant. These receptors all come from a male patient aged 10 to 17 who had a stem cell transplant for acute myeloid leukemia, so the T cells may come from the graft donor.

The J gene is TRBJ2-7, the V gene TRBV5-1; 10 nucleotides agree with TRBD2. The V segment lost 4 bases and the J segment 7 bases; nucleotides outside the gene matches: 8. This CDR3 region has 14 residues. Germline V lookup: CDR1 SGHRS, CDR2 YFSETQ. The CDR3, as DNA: TGCGCCAGCAGCACAGTAGCGGGAGGAGGGGAGCAGTACTTC. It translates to CASSTVAGGGEQYF.

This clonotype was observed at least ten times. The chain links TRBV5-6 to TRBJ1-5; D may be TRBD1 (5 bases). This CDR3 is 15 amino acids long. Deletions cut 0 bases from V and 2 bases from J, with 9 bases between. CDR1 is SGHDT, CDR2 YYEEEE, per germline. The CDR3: CASSLAGIGNQPQHF. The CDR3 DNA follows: TGTGCCAGCAGCTTGGCAGGGATAGGCAATCAGCCCCAGCATTTT.

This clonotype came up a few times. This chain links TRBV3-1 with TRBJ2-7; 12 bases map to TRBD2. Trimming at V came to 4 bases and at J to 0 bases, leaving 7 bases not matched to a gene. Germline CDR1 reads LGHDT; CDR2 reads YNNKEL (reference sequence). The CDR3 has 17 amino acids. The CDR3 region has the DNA TGTGCCAGCAGCCGCCTAGCGGGAGGGCTCTTCTCCTACGAGCAGTACTTC. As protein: CASSRLAGGLFSYEQYF.

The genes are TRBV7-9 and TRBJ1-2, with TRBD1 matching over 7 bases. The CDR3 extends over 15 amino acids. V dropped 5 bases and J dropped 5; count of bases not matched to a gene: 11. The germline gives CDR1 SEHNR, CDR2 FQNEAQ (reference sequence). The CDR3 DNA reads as TGTGCCAGCAGCAAAAACCTGACAGGGCGGTATGGCTACACCTTC. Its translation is CASSKNLTGRYGYTF.

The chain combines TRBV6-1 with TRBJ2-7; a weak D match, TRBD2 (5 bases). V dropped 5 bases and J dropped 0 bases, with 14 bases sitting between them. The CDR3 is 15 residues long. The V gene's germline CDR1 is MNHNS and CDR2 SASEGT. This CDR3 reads CASSTGKISSYEQYF. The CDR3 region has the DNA TGTGCCAGCAGTACCGGGAAAATCAGCTCCTACGAGCAGTACTTC.

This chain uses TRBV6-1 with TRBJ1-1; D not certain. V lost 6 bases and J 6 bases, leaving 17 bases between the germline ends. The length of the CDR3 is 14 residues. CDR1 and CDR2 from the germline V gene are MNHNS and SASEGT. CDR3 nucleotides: TGTGCCAGCAGCCCTTGGGCCGGCGAGGCTGAAGCTTTCTTT. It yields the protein CASSPWAGEAEAFF.